This T cell receptor (beta chain) was sequenced during a study of cytotoxic CD8 clonotypes in ibrutinib-treated CLL. In the study overall: Response samples were drawn at a median of around 12 months of treatment, range 6 to 36. Findings and caveats of the study: In sustained-remission versus progressing patients, sampling times differed. Baseline clonality was higher than in age-matched healthy donors and moved in step with circulating CD8+ T-cell counts.

This clone was counted only a few times. The antigen is not known. The table came from immunoSEQ multiplex PCR; TCRdb's copy has only in-frame clones and leaves some out. This table holds some 350,000 clones, 67% found once. The V gene's germline CDR1 is MNHNS and CDR2 SASEGT. There are 13 residues in the CDR3. After removal of 7 bases from V and 6 bases from J, the junction contained 4 bases not matched to a gene. The TCR originated in a human donor with chronic lymphocytic leukemia. The gene calls are TRBV6-1 and TRBJ2-7; 12 bases map to TRBD1. The source material was PBMCs, sampled after 36 months of ibrutinib treatment. The CDR3 nucleotides are TGTGCCAGCACCCGGGACAGGGGGCCCGAGCAGTACTTC. Its translation is CASTRDRGPEQYF.